This T cell receptor beta chain was found in a study of tumor and adjacent non-tumor tissue in lung cancer. A modified ARM-PCR protocol with three rounds of nested PCR amplified TCRbeta. TCRdb analysed the multiplex PCR reads with MiXCR anew, one entry per CDR3 protein. Of 89,000 or so distinct CDR3 sequences in the sample, 61% are singletons; the top ten hold roughly 15%. As for this clonotype: Its antigen is not identified. Because it lacks the conserved phenylalanine or tryptophan at the end, this CDR3 is likely a read error.

The template was RNA from unsorted bulk tissue. Chemotherapy-naive patients with new lung cancer underwent thoracic surgery in China, August–November 2014. Study-level results: In normal lung, the top 100 clones were significantly more dominant than in tumor.

Sequenced sample: lung tumor tissue. This receptor was obtained from a man aged 70 or older with non-small cell lung cancer.

This chain's CDR3 is CVSSRSRTTEQYL. The CDR3 region has the DNA TGTGTCAGCAGCCGATCAAGGACGACCGAGCAGTACCTC. This chain joins TRBV11-2 and TRBJ2-7; D gene unclear. CDR1 is SGHAT, CDR2 FQNNGV, per germline. CDR3 length: 13 residues.